This entry lists 11 T cell receptor beta chains sequenced from one sample in a study of T cells after yellow fever vaccination. TCRdb recomputed calls from the 5' RACE reads with MiXCR, one row per CDR3 protein. Of roughly 300,000 distinct CDR3 sequences detected, about 6.9% appear once; the ten largest clones hold roughly a sixth. This specimen was PBMCs, taken 45 days after the first yellow fever vaccination. The receptors were sampled from a man younger than 35 who received the YFV17D yellow fever vaccine.

The chain is built from TRBV6-2 or TRBV6-3 and TRBJ2-3, with a weak D call TRBD1 (5 bases). The V end was cut by 7 bases, the J end by 6 bases, with 17 bases between. Germline V CDR1 and CDR2: MNHEY, SVGEGT. The CDR3 length is 14 residues. This CDR3 is CASTSQGRLDTQYF. The CDR3 DNA reads TGTGCCAGCACCAGCCAGGGAAGATTGGATACGCAGTATTTT.

The J gene is TRBJ2-3, the V gene TRBV9, with 9 bases lining up with TRBD1. CDR3 size: 16 residues. V lost 0 bases, J lost 5 bases, and 7 bases stayed unmatched. Per germline, CDR1 SGDLS and CDR2 YYNGEE. Written as DNA, the CDR3 is TGTGCCAGCAGCGTAGGTTCGGGACAGGGAGGAGATACGCAGTATTTT. This translates into CASSVGSGQGGDTQYF.

This clonotype has a handful of counts. V gene TRBV12-3 or TRBV12-4 combines with J gene TRBJ2-1; 9 nucleotides match TRBD1. Trimming cost V 1 base and J 8 bases; bases outside gene matches: 6. This CDR3 is built from 15 residues. CDR3 protein: CASSLGNTGGDEQFF. Here the CDR3 DNA reads TGTGCCAGCAGTTTAGGGAATACAGGGGGCGATGAGCAGTTCTTC.

This clonotype was found a few times. CDR3 region: CASSTGTGYNQPQHF. The CDR3 region has the DNA TGTGCCAGCAGCACCGGGACAGGTTACAATCAGCCCCAGCATTTT. The chain uses TRBV7-2 and TRBJ1-5, with 8 bases matching TRBD1. Per the germline V gene, CDR1 is SGHTA and CDR2 is FQGNSA. With V trimmed by 5 bases and J by 3 bases, 6 bases remained unmatched. The CDR3 covers 15 residues.

This clonotype was found a few times. The chain joins TRBV5-1 to TRBJ1-2; TRBD1 might be the D (5 bases). With 0 bases removed from V and 0 bases from J, the gap between germline ends came to 12 bases. Germline CDR1 reads SGHRS; CDR2 reads YFSETQ. The CDR3 consists of 16 residues. The CDR3 sequence is CASSLAPGVANYGYTF. In nucleotides, the CDR3 is TGCGCCAGCAGCTTGGCCCCGGGGGTAGCTAACTATGGCTACACCTTC.

This clonotype was seen only a few times. The chain is built from TRBV3-1 and TRBJ2-7; no definite D call. Looked up from germline, CDR1 is LGHDT and CDR2 is YNNKEL (reference sequence). V lost 6 bases, J lost 8 bases, and 11 bases lay in between. The CDR3 is made up of 11 amino acids. The chain's CDR3 is CASSLDLQQYF. CDR3 DNA sequence: TGTGCCAGCAGTCTCGATCTTCAGCAGTACTTC.

J is TRBJ1-3 and V is TRBV6-2 or TRBV6-3, with TRBD1 as a possible D gene (6 bases). Germline V CDR1 and CDR2: MNHEY, SVGEGT. This CDR3 has 14 amino acids. Trimming removed 6 bases from V and 5 bases from J, with 14 bases in between. CDR3 in DNA: TGTGCCAGCAGCCCTTCTGGGGGGCGAAACACCATATATTTT. Translated, it gives CASSPSGGRNTIYF.

This clonotype was detected ten times or more. The chain couples TRBV7-9 to TRBJ1-5; 9 bases align to TRBD1. The germline V gene has CDR1 SEHNR and CDR2 FQNEAQ (reference sequence). This CDR3 comprises 14 residues. V lost 5 bases and J lost 4; bases outside the gene matches: 3. This CDR3 is CASSQTGGNQPQHF. The CDR3 bases are TGTGCCAGCAGCCAGACAGGGGGGAATCAGCCCCAGCATTTT.

This clonotype was found a few times. CDR3 DNA: TGTGCCAGCAGCTTAGCGGGGGCCCTTATGTACAATGAGCAGTTCTTC. It encodes CASSLAGALMYNEQFF. The V call is TRBV11-2, the J call TRBJ2-1, with D tentatively TRBD1 or TRBD2 (6 bases each). The V end lost 1 base, the J end lost 4 bases, and 14 bases lay between the germline ends. Germline values: CDR1 SGHAT, CDR2 FQNNGV. The CDR3 length is 16 residues.

V gene TRBV5-1 combines with J gene TRBJ2-5; D unclear. The V and J ends lost 2 bases and 5 bases respectively, with 16 bases between them. CDR3 length equals 15 residues. CDR1 and CDR2 (germline): SGHRS, YFSETQ. In nucleotides, the CDR3 is TGCGCCAGCAGCTTAGGTCAAACCTCTGAGGAGACCCAGTACTTC. Protein: CASSLGQTSEETQYF.

The chain recombines TRBV13 with TRBJ2-1, with 14 bases identical to TRBD2. Germline CDR1 PRHDT, CDR2 FYEKMQ (reference sequence). CDR3 length equals 15 residues. The trim removed 5 bases at V and 6 bases at J, leaving 3 bases unmatched. CDR3 sequence (DNA): TGTGCCAGCAGCATGGGACTAGCGGGGGTCAATGAGCAGTTCTTC. Translated: CASSMGLAGVNEQFF.